A single sample gave rise to the 10 T cell receptor beta chains below, sequenced in a study of blood T cell repertoires in COVID-19. The assay was immunoSEQ multiplex PCR, and TCRdb's table has in-frame clones only and misses some. This table holds approximately 100,000 clones, about 87% found once. The sequenced sample consisted of peripheral blood. The receptors shown here come from a human donor in a cohort sampled during active COVID-19.

The rearrangement links TRBV28 to TRBJ1-3, with D possibly being TRBD1 (6 bases). Germline loops: CDR1 MDHEN, CDR2 SYDVKM. V lost 5 bases, J lost 0 bases, and 17 bases lay in between. The CDR3 loop spans 17 amino acids. The DNA of the CDR3 is TGTGCCAGCAGTCCCCTTCGGACAGCGAGCTCTGGAAACACCATATATTTT. Protein product: CASSPLRTASSGNTIYF.

The V call is TRBV13, the J call TRBJ1-5, with D perhaps matching TRBD1 (5 bases). V gave up 3 bases and J gave up 5 bases, with 17 bases separating them. CDR3 size: 16 residues. CDR1 is PRHDT and CDR2 is FYEKMQ in the germline V gene (reference sequence). The CDR3 is CASSFPPRGSYQPQHF. CDR3 nucleotides: TGTGCCAGCAGCTTCCCCCCTCGGGGGTCCTATCAGCCCCAGCATTTT.

The V and J genes are TRBV4-1 and TRBJ2-1; the match to TRBD2 covers 9 bases. The ends lost 4 bases at V and 4 bases at J; junction bases unmatched: 11. The CDR3 has 17 residues. Germline V gene sequence: CDR1 MGHRA, CDR2 YSYEKL. CDR3 loop: CASSPYPTSGLYNEQFF. The CDR3 nucleotides are TGCGCCAGCAGCCCCTACCCTACTAGCGGGCTATACAATGAGCAGTTCTTC.

V is TRBV18 and J is TRBJ2-7, with a possible D match to TRBD1 (7 bases). The V and J ends lost 2 bases and 6 bases respectively, with 11 bases between them. CDR1 and CDR2 from the germline V gene are KGHSH and LQKENI. This CDR3 contains 13 residues. In nucleotides, the CDR3 is TGTGCCAGCTCACCAGGCCAGGGGGGCGAGCAGTACTTC. It is translated as CASSPGQGGEQYF.

The chain joins TRBV19 to TRBJ1-2; 7 bases are shared with TRBD1. The V gene end was trimmed by 4 bases and the J gene end by 8 bases; junction bases not matched to a gene: 7. Germline V CDR1 and CDR2: LNHDA, SQIVND (reference sequence). The CDR3 loop spans 13 amino acids. Here the CDR3 reads CASSTTGVEGYTF. The CDR3 nucleotides read TGTGCCAGTAGTACCACAGGGGTGGAGGGCTACACCTTC.

This chain uses TRBV7-3 with TRBJ2-2; D is uncertain. Germline V gives CDR1 SGHTA, CDR2 FQGTGA. There are 11 residues in the CDR3. V was pared by 8 bases and J by 5 bases, with 6 bases between. The CDR3 sequence: CASGSTGELFF. The CDR3 DNA is TGTGCCAGCGGCTCGACCGGGGAGCTGTTTTTT. The whole variable domain, remainder taken from reference TRBV7-3 and TRBJ2-2, is GAGVSQTPSNKVTEKGKYVELRCDPISGHTALYWYRQSLGQGPEFLIYFQGTGAADDSGLPNDRFFAVRPEGSVSTLKIQRTERGDSAVYLCASGSTGELFFGEGSRLTVL.

The chain uses TRBV18 and TRBJ1-1; 7 bases map to TRBD1. In germline, CDR1 is KGHSH, CDR2 LQKENI. The V segment lost 1 base and the J segment 5 bases; nucleotides outside the gene matches: 10. The CDR3 loop spans 16 amino acids. The CDR3 here is CASSPLQGDLGTEAFF. The DNA for the CDR3 is TGTGCCAGCTCACCACTCCAGGGGGATTTGGGTACTGAAGCTTTCTTT.

This sequence joins TRBV27 and TRBJ1-4; weak D call: TRBD1 (6 bases). V was shortened by 2 bases and J by 3 bases, with 19 bases between the two germline ends. The CDR3 is 18 residues long. Germline CDR1 reads MNHEY; CDR2 reads SMNVEV (reference sequence). Here the CDR3 reads CASSLGGTGWGSNEKLFF. As DNA, the CDR3 is TGTGCCAGCAGTTTAGGGGGTACAGGGTGGGGATCTAATGAAAAACTGTTTTTT.

The rearrangement links TRBV6-5 to TRBJ2-1; D uncertain. This CDR3 spans 15 amino acids. Germline values: CDR1 MNHEY, CDR2 SVGAGI. Trimming took off 5 bases at V and 2 bases at J, with 13 bases between the two ends. CDR3 region: CASSPDTRPYNEQFF. Written as DNA, the CDR3 is TGTGCCAGCAGTCCAGACACCCGGCCCTACAATGAGCAGTTCTTC.

CDR3 nucleotides: TGTGCCAGCAGCTTATTTAGGGGGACTGGAAACACCATATATTTT. Its translation is CASSLFRGTGNTIYF. The rearrangement joins TRBV7-2 to TRBJ1-3; TRBD1 might be the D (6 bases). V dropped 2 bases and J dropped 2 bases, with 10 bases sitting between them. The CDR3 spans 15 residues. Per germline, CDR1 SGHTA and CDR2 FQGNSA.